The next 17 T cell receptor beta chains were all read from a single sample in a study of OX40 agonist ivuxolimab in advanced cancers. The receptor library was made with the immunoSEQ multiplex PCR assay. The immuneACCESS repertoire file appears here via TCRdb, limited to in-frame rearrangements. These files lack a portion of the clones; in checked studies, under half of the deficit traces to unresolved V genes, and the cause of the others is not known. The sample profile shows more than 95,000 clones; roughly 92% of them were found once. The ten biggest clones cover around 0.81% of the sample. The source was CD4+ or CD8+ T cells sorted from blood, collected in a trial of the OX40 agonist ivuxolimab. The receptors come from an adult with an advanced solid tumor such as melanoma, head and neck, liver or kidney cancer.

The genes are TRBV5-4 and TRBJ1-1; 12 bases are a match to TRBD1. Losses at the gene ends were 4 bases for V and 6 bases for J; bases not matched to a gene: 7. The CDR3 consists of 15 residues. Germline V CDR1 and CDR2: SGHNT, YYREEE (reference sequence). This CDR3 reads CASSRAGDRGPEAFF. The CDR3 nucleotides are TGTGCCAGCAGCCGGGCTGGGGACAGGGGGCCTGAAGCTTTCTTT.

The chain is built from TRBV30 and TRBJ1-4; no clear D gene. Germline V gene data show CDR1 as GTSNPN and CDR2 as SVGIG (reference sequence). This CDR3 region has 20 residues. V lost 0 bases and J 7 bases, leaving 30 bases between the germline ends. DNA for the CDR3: TGTGCCTGGAGTGTAGGACGGGTAGGCCGAAGAAGGGCGGGTATTGAAAAACTGTTTTTT. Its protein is CAWSVGRVGRRRAGIEKLFF.

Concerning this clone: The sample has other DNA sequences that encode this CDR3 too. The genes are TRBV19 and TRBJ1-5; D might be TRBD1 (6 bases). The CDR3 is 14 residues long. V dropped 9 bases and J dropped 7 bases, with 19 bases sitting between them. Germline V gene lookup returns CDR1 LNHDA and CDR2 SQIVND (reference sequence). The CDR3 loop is CASQGPGRGQPQHF. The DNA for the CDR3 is TGTGCCAGCCAGGGGCCGGGGCGGGGACAGCCCCAGCATTTT.

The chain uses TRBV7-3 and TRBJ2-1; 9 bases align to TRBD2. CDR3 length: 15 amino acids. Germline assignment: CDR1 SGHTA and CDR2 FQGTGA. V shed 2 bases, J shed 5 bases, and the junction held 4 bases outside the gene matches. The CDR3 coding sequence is TGTGCCAGCAGCTTATCGCGGGAGGGCAACAATGAGCAGTTCTTC. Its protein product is CASSLSREGNNEQFF.

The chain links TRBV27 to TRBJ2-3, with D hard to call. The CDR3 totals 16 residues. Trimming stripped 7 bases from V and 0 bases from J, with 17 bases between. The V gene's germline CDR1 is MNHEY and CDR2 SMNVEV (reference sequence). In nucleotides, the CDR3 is TGTGCCAGCAAGTTTATAGGATGGGCGAGCACAGATACGCAGTATTTT. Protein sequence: CASKFIGWASTDTQYF.

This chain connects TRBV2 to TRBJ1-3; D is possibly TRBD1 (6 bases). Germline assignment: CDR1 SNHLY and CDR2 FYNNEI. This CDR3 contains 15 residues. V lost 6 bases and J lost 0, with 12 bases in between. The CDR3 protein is CASSLGQLSGNTIYF. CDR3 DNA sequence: TGTGCCAGCAGCCTAGGACAGCTCTCTGGAAACACCATATATTTT.

The CDR3 is CASSLVPNNEQFF. CDR3 nucleotide sequence: TGTGCCAGCAGCTTAGTACCTAACAATGAGCAGTTCTTC. The J gene is TRBJ2-1, the V gene TRBV11-1, with no clear D. The germline V and J ends were trimmed by 1 base and 5 bases, with 6 bases remaining between them. Germline V lookup: CDR1 SGHAT, CDR2 FQDESV (reference sequence). This CDR3 spans 13 amino acids.

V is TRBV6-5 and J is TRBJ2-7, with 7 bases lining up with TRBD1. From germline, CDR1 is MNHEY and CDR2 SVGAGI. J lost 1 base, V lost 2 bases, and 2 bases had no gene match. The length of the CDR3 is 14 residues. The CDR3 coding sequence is TGTGCCAGCAGTTACAGGGGGCGATCCTACGAGCAGTACTTC. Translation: CASSYRGRSYEQYF.

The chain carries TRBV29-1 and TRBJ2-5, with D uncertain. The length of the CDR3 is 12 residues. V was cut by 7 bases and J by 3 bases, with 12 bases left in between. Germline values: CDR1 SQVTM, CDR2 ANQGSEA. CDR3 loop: CSGQSLEETQYF. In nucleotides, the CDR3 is TGCAGCGGTCAGAGCCTAGAAGAGACCCAGTACTTC.

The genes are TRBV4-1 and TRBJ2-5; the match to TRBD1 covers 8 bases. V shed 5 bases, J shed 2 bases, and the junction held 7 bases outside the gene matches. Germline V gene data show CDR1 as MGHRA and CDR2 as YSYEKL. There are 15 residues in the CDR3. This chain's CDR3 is CASSVGQGGQETQYF. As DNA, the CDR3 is TGCGCCAGCAGCGTCGGACAGGGTGGGCAAGAGACCCAGTACTTC.

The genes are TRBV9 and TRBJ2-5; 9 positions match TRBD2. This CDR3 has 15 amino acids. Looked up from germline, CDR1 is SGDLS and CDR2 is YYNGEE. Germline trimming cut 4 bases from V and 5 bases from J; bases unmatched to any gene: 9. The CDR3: CASSRGAGGPETQYF. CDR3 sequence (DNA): TGTGCCAGCAGCCGGGGGGCGGGAGGGCCCGAGACCCAGTACTTC.

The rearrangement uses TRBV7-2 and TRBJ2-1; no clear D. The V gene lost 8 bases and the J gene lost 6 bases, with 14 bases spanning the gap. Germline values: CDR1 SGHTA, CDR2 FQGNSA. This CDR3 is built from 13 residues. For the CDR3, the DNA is TGTGCCAGCCGGACCGGGTCAACCAATGAGCAGTTCTTC. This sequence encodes CASRTGSTNEQFF.

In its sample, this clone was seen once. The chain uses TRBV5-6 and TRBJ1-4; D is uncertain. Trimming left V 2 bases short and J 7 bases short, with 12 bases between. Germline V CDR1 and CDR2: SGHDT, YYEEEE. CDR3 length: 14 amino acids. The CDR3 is CASSFGDGGEKLFF. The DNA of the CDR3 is TGTGCCAGCAGCTTTGGAGACGGTGGTGAAAAACTGTTTTTT.

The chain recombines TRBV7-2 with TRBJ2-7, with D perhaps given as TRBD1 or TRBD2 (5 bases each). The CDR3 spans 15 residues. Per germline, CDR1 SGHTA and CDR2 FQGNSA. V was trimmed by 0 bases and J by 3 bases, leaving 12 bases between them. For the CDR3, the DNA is TGTGCCAGCAGCTTAGCCCCGGGACCCTACTACGAGCAGTACTTC. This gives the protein CASSLAPGPYYEQYF.

CDR3 nucleotide sequence: TGTGCCATCAGTGATCGTCTAGCGGGGCAAGAGACCCAGTACTTC. This encodes CAISDRLAGQETQYF. The rearrangement links TRBV10-3 to TRBJ2-5, with 9 positions matching TRBD2. CDR3 length equals 15 residues. Germline CDR1 is ENHRY and CDR2 is SYGVKD. The ends lost 3 bases at V and 2 bases at J; junction bases unmatched: 4.

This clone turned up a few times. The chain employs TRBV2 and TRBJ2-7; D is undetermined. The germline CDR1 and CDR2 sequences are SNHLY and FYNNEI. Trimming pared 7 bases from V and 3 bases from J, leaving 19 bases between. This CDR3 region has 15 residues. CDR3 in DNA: TGTGCCAGCACCGCCCAAGACCCGAGATACTACGAGCAGTACTTC. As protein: CASTAQDPRYYEQYF.

The chain's CDR3 is CASSYMRHRSYEQYF. In DNA form, the CDR3 reads TGTGCCAGCAGCTATATGCGACACCGCTCCTACGAGCAGTACTTC. The rearrangement links TRBV11-3 to TRBJ2-7; D remains unclear. Trimming took off 4 bases at V and 0 bases at J, with 13 bases between the two ends. Germline CDR1 is SGHNT and CDR2 is YENEEA. The CDR3 loop spans 15 amino acids.